A selection of T cell receptor beta chains follows, all from one sample in a study of blood T cell repertoires in COVID-19. Clones were read by immunoSEQ multiplex PCR, and TCRdb kept only the in-frame ones, dropping some. Here the sample spans 200,000 to 250,000 clones, around 81% being singletons. Sequencing was performed on peripheral blood. These receptors originate from a man aged 25-40 years who had recovered from COVID-19. CDR3s include the opening cysteine and the closing phenylalanine or tryptophan. The D gene is left open where the match is weak. Some rows mark clone size as missing; the rest say once, few, many or name a class of expanded clone.

D	size	V	J	CDR3	DNA
.	.	TRBV5-4	TRBJ1-6	CASSFRENNSPLHF	TGTGCCAGCAGCTTTCGAGAAAATAATTCACCCCTCCACTTT
TRBD2	.	TRBV28	TRBJ2-3	CASSELAGGRTDTQYF	TGTGCCAGCAGTGAACTAGCGGGGGGACGCACAGATACGCAGTATTTT
.	.	TRBV3-1/TRBV3-2	TRBJ1-3	CASSQRPPHGVANTIYF	TGTGCCAGCAGCCAACGCCCCCCGCACGGGGTAGCAAACACCATATATTTT
.	.	TRBV9	TRBJ2-2	CASNPRGFTGELFF	TGTGCCAGCAACCCCCGGGGGTTCACCGGGGAGCTGTTTTTT
.	once	TRBV2	TRBJ2-6	CASSETAGANVLTF	TGTGCCAGCAGTGAGACTGCTGGGGCCAACGTCCTGACTTTC
.	once	TRBV9	TRBJ2-1	CASSVGLSSYNEQFF	TGTGCCAGCAGCGTAGGCCTAAGCTCCTACAATGAGCAGTTCTTC
.	.	TRBV19	TRBJ2-1	CASSIAGNEQFF	TGTGCCAGTAGTATAGCCGGGAATGAGCAGTTCTTC
TRBD1	.	TRBV5-4	TRBJ1-2	CASSFPGQGRYGYTF	TGTGCCAGCAGCTTTCCTGGACAGGGACGCTATGGCTACACCTTC
TRBD1	.	TRBV28	TRBJ1-2	CASSLRQGAGDGYTF	TGTGCCAGCAGTCTACGACAGGGGGCGGGGGATGGCTACACCTTC
.	.	TRBV7-3	TRBJ2-3	CASSSQVDDTQYF	TGTGCCAGCAGCTCCCAGGTAGATGATACGCAGTATTTT
.	.	TRBV29-1	TRBJ1-1	CSVVRDTNTEAFF	TGCAGCGTTGTGAGGGACACGAACACTGAAGCTTTCTTT
TRBD2	.	TRBV6-5	TRBJ2-7	CASSYGTGGPWHEQYF	TGTGCCAGCAGTTACGGGACGGGGGGGCCATGGCACGAGCAGTACTTC
.	.	TRBV28	TRBJ2-1	CASSLRWADIPANEQFF	TGTGCCAGCAGTTTAAGGTGGGCGGACATCCCGGCGAATGAGCAGTTCTTC
.	few	TRBV5-1	TRBJ1-5	CASSPGQNQPQHF	TGCGCCAGCAGCCCAGGACAGAATCAGCCCCAGCATTTT
.	.	TRBV7-2	TRBJ1-1	CASSYTVNTEAFF	TGTGCCAGCAGTTATACAGTGAACACTGAAGCTTTCTTT
TRBD2	.	TRBV7-3	TRBJ2-3	CASGAGVGTDTQYF	TGTGCCAGCGGCGCGGGGGTGGGCACAGATACGCAGTATTTT
.	few	TRBV5-1	TRBJ1-1	CASADGEDTEAFF	TGCGCCAGTGCAGACGGCGAGGACACTGAAGCTTTCTTT
TRBD1	.	TRBV10-3	TRBJ2-2	CAISLDRVAGELFF	TGTGCCATCAGTTTGGACAGGGTTGCCGGGGAGCTGTTTTTT
.	.	TRBV12-3/TRBV12-4	TRBJ2-3	CASSFTADTQYF	TGTGCCAGCAGTTTCACTGCAGATACGCAGTATTTT
.	.	TRBV4-1	TRBJ1-2	CASSQDFAGPAGYTF	TGCGCCAGCAGCCAAGATTTCGCGGGACCGGCTGGCTACACCTTC
.	.	TRBV6-5	TRBJ1-5	CASRSLPPQPQHF	TGTGCCAGCAGAAGCTTGCCGCCTCAGCCCCAGCATTTT
.	.	TRBV18	TRBJ2-4	CASSSRGGDGKNIQYF	TGTGCCAGCTCCTCGAGAGGGGGGGATGGCAAAAACATTCAGTACTTC
.	.	TRBV29-1	TRBJ1-2	CSVEDHGKPGYGYTF	TGCAGCGTTGAAGATCACGGGAAACCTGGCTATGGCTACACCTTC
.	.	TRBV2	TRBJ1-3	CASSGPSGNTIYF	TGTGCCAGCAGTGGGCCCTCTGGAAACACCATATATTTT
TRBD1	.	TRBV5-6	TRBJ1-1	CASSWTGVNTEAFF	TGTGCCAGCAGCTGGACAGGGGTGAACACTGAAGCTTTCTTT
TRBD1	.	TRBV5-1	TRBJ2-3	CASSLRQGGTDTQYF	TGCGCCAGCAGCTTGCGACAGGGGGGCACAGATACGCAGTATTTT
.	.	TRBV18	TRBJ1-2	CASSPPEGSNYGYTF	TGTGCCAGCTCACCACCGGAGGGATCGAACTATGGCTACACCTTC
.	.	TRBV3-1/TRBV3-2	TRBJ1-6	CASSGLANSPLHF	TGTGCCAGCAGCGGACTGGCTAATTCACCCCTCCACTTT
.	.	TRBV7-8	TRBJ2-7	CASSLDWGSSLYEQYF	TGTGCCAGCAGCTTAGATTGGGGCTCCTCCCTCTACGAGCAGTACTTC
.	.	TRBV10-3	TRBJ2-6	CAISERSSGANVLTF	TGTGCCATCAGTGAGAGGAGCTCTGGGGCCAACGTCCTGACTTTC
TRBD1	.	TRBV3-1/TRBV3-2	TRBJ2-3	CASSQRDRGPDTQYF	TGTGCCAGCAGCCAACGGGACAGGGGGCCCGATACGCAGTATTTT
TRBD1	.	TRBV14	TRBJ1-1	CASSQDLNRGTEAFF	TGTGCCAGCAGCCAAGATCTAAACAGGGGGACTGAAGCTTTCTTT
.	.	TRBV5-4	TRBJ2-4	CASSPKDSTKNIQYF	TGTGCCAGCAGCCCCAAGGACAGCACCAAAAACATTCAGTACTTC
.	.	TRBV12-5	TRBJ1-5	CASAKGAQPQHF	TGTGCTAGTGCTAAGGGAGCTCAGCCCCAGCATTTT
.	.	TRBV5-4	TRBJ2-3	CASSLESSGLATDTQYF	TGTGCCAGCAGCTTGGAAAGTTCGGGGTTAGCCACAGATACGCAGTATTTT
TRBD2	.	TRBV27	TRBJ2-1	CASRPPTGTSGGYPYNEQFF	TGTGCCAGCAGACCCCCAACCGGGACTAGCGGGGGGTATCCATACAATGAGCAGTTCTTC
TRBD1	.	TRBV2	TRBJ1-5	CASDMTGGLGSNQPQHF	TGTGCCAGCGACATGACAGGGGGCTTAGGTAGCAATCAGCCCCAGCATTTT